These 26 T cell receptor beta chains were sequenced from one sample in a study of molecular identifiers for immune sequencing clone quantification. TCRdb fed the PCR reads into MiXCR, producing one record per CDR3 protein. The sample gives 600,000 to 650,000 distinct CDR3 sequences, 15% to 20% of which show up once; around 0.9% is in the top ten. What was sequenced was naive CD8+ T cells from blood, with Jurkat cell RNA spiked in. Indicated subset: FACS-sorted CD8+CD4-CCR7+CD45RA+ naive T cells. The source of these receptors is a human donor in good health. Some libraries in this study had Jurkat cell RNA spiked in.

The gene calls are TRBV6-5 and TRBJ2-7; 10 nucleotides line up with TRBD2. CDR1 and CDR2 from the germline V gene are MNHEY and SVGAGI. The CDR3 consists of 15 residues. J lost 2 bases, V lost 5 bases, and 6 bases had no gene match. This chain's CDR3 is CASSVAGGTPYEQYF. CDR3 in DNA: TGTGCCAGCAGTGTAGCGGGGGGCACCCCCTACGAGCAGTACTTC.

In its sample, this clonotype was seen many times. The chain has TRBV3-2 and TRBJ1-2. TRBV3-2 is shown as a pseudogene. The CDR3 is 14 amino acids. The DNA of the CDR3 is TGTGCCAGCAGCCGTCCGGAGGGTAACTATGGCTACACCTTC. Translated: CASSRPEGNYGYTF.

The chain joins TRBV12-3 or TRBV12-4 to TRBJ2-1, with D possibly TRBD1 on 5 matching bases. The CDR3 has 12 amino acids. Trimming took off 7 bases at V and 6 bases at J, with 10 bases between the two ends. Here the CDR3 DNA reads TGTGCCAGCACCCCTCAGGGCAATGAGCAGTTCTTC. This translates into CASTPQGNEQFF.

The rearrangement links TRBV28 to TRBJ2-7; tentatively, D is TRBD1 (6 bases). The V end lost 6 bases, the J end lost 3 bases, and 18 bases lay between the germline ends. CDR3 length: 15 amino acids. Germline-derived CDR1 and CDR2 are MDHEN and SYDVKM. The CDR3 DNA follows: TGTGCCAGCAGGCTACCGGGACAAGCAGACTACGAGCAGTACTTC. It codes for CASRLPGQADYEQYF. The full variable domain, rest sourced from reference TRBV28 and TRBJ2-7, is DVKVTQSSRYLVKRTGEKVFLECVQDMDHENMFWYRQDPGLGLRLIYFSYDVKMKEKGDIPEGYSVSREKKERFSLILESASTNQTSMYLCASRLPGQADYEQYFGPGTRLTVT.

Concerning this clonotype: A read error is possible here, since a much larger clone lies one base away. The gene calls are TRBV5-1 and TRBJ1-1; a weak D match, TRBD1 (6 bases). CDR1 is SGHRS, CDR2 YFSETQ, per germline. This CDR3 is 16 amino acids long. In DNA, the CDR3 is TGCGCCAGCGGCTTACGGCACAGGGTACCGAACACTGAAGCTTTCTTT. This encodes CASGLRHRVPNTEAFF.

Concerning this clonotype itself: A much bigger clone sits one base away, suggesting this may be a read error. This chain uses TRBV6-5 with TRBJ1-3; D call uncertain. Germline V CDR1 and CDR2: MNHEY, SVGAGI. The CDR3 length is 15 residues. The CDR3 here is CASNYSSTPGNTIYF. The DNA of the CDR3 is TGTGCCAGCAATTACTCGAGTACACCTGGAAACACCATATATTTT.

There are many counts of this clonotype. The chain couples TRBV29-1 to TRBJ2-7, with D possibly TRBD1 on 6 matching bases. Looked up from germline, CDR1 is SQVTM and CDR2 is ANQGSEA. This CDR3 region has 14 residues. Deletions cut 4 bases from V and 4 bases from J, with 17 bases between. The CDR3 sequence: CSVVFSGRGYEQYF. The CDR3 region has the DNA TGCAGCGTTGTTTTCTCTGGCAGGGGTTACGAGCAGTACTTC.

The chain has TRBV30 and TRBJ2-5, with TRBD2 identical over 7 bases. With 4 bases clipped from V and 5 bases from J, the junction kept 4 bases outside the gene matches. Germline CDR1 and CDR2: GTSNPN and SVGIG (reference sequence). CDR3 length: 12 residues. Here the CDR3 reads CAWTLGGETQYF. DNA of the CDR3: TGTGCCTGGACCCTGGGGGGGGAGACCCAGTACTTC.

About this clonotype: This may come from a read error, since a much larger clone is one base off. This chain uses TRBV27 with TRBJ2-3; the D gene is possibly TRBD2 (5 bases). V was pared by 1 base and J by 3 bases, with 20 bases between. The CDR3 covers 18 residues. Germline lookup yields CDR1 MNHEY and CDR2 SMNVEV (reference sequence). The CDR3: CASSLYVRWVEVTDTQYF. CDR3 coding DNA: TGTGCCAGCAGTTTATACGTCCGGTGGGTGGAGGTAACAGATACGCAGTATTTT.

Ten or more counts support this clonotype. The chain couples TRBV4-1 to TRBJ2-3; D is uncertain. The V and J ends lost 0 bases and 4 bases respectively, with 14 bases between them. The CDR3 length is 16 residues. Germline lookup yields CDR1 MGHRA and CDR2 YSYEKL. The CDR3 loop reads CASSQDTLAPPDTQYF. The CDR3 DNA sequence: TGCGCCAGCAGCCAAGACACCCTCGCCCCACCAGATACGCAGTATTTT.

This clonotype was detected only a few times. The CDR3, as DNA: TGTGCCAGCTCACCTTCCGGTCCCACCGGGGAGCTGTTTTTT. Its translation: CASSPSGPTGELFF. The chain joins TRBV18 to TRBJ2-2; no definite D call. V was shortened by 3 bases and J by 4 bases, with 9 bases between the two germline ends. The V gene's germline CDR1 is KGHSH and CDR2 LQKENI. The CDR3 is 14 amino acids.

This clonotype has a count of ten or more. The chain has TRBV6-5 and TRBJ2-4; perhaps D is TRBD1 or TRBD2 (5 bases each). Germline V gene lookup returns CDR1 MNHEY and CDR2 SVGAGI. This CDR3 comprises 15 residues. Trimming shortened V by 0 bases and J by 8 bases, and 14 bases separated the two germline ends. CDR3 region: CASSYSIPGTDIQYF. The CDR3 DNA reads as TGTGCCAGCAGTTACTCGATTCCCGGGACGGACATTCAGTACTTC.

This clonotype was seen repeatedly, ten times or more. The chain has TRBV28 and TRBJ1-5, with 8 bases lining up with TRBD1. V was clipped by 6 bases and J by 6 bases; unmatched bases: 7. Germline V CDR1 and CDR2: MDHEN, SYDVKM. The CDR3 sequence is 14 residues long. The CDR3 spells CASSLRQGSQPQHF. The DNA for the CDR3 is TGTGCCAGCAGCTTACGACAGGGGAGTCAGCCCCAGCATTTT.

This clonotype was seen only a few times. This chain connects TRBV4-1 to TRBJ2-5; D uncertain. The CDR3 runs 18 residues. In germline, CDR1 is MGHRA, CDR2 YSYEKL. The V end lost 0 bases, the J end lost 1 base, and 18 bases lay between the germline ends. The CDR3 coding sequence is TGCGCCAGCAGCCAAGACATACTGGGCCCGGCCGGCCAAGAGACCCAGTACTTC. Its translation: CASSQDILGPAGQETQYF.

As regards this clonotype: The conserved phenylalanine or tryptophan is not found at the CDR3 terminus, so this likely reflects a read error. This chain connects TRBV27 to TRBJ1-1; D unresolved. This CDR3 is built from 15 residues. Trimming stripped 4 bases from V and 0 bases from J, with 12 bases between. Germline V CDR1 and CDR2: MNHEY, SMNVEV (reference sequence). The CDR3 nucleotides are TGTGCCAGCAGTTACGGTGGCACCTTGAACACTGAAGCTTTCCTT. It yields the protein CASSYGGTLNTEAFL.

This clonotype appeared many times. The V gene is TRBV6-5, the J gene TRBJ1-5, with D possibly matching TRBD1 (5 bases). CDR1 and CDR2 from the germline V gene are MNHEY and SVGAGI. There are 15 residues in the CDR3. Trimming removed 1 base at V and 0 bases at J, with 7 bases between. CDR3 bases: TGTGCCAGCAGTTACTTCCAGGGTAGCAATCAGCCCCAGCATTTT. This sequence encodes CASSYFQGSNQPQHF.

With regard to this clonotype: A single base separates this from a much larger clone, so it may be a read error. Because the CDR3 is missing its conserved closing phenylalanine or tryptophan, this is likely a read error. The J gene is TRBJ2-1, the V gene TRBV4-3, with 9 bases lining up with TRBD2. The germline V gene encodes CDR1 LGHNA and CDR2 YSLEER. This CDR3 spans 16 amino acids. Trimming took 0 bases from V and 10 from J; bases not matched to a gene: 10. CDR3 sequence (DNA): TGCGCCAGCAGCCAAGATGCCCTAGCGGGGCTGGGAGAGCAGTTCTCC. Translated, it gives CASSQDALAGLGEQFS.

This clonotype was observed a handful of times. V gene TRBV4-3 combines with J gene TRBJ2-4; D is uncertain. The CDR3 extends over 16 amino acids. The germline V gene has CDR1 LGHNA and CDR2 YSLEER. V was trimmed by 0 bases and J by 3 bases, leaving 12 bases between them. The CDR3 is CASSQDLGSGKNIQYF. Written as DNA, the CDR3 is TGCGCCAGCAGCCAAGATCTAGGTTCAGGCAAAAACATTCAGTACTTC.

This clonotype was recorded many times. The chain uses TRBV20-1 and TRBJ2-3, with D perhaps TRBD1 (6 bases). The CDR3 loop spans 14 amino acids. In germline, CDR1 is DFQATT, CDR2 SNEGSKA (reference sequence). V was clipped by 1 base and J by 2 bases, with 10 bases between them. CDR3 loop: CSARGTAYTDTQYF. CDR3 DNA sequence: TGCAGTGCTAGAGGGACAGCGTACACAGATACGCAGTATTTT.

A note on this clonotype: A much larger clonotype is one base distant, so this may be a read error. V usage is TRBV6-2 or TRBV6-3 and J usage is TRBJ2-5; 10 positions agree with TRBD1. From germline, CDR1 is MNHEY and CDR2 SVGEGT. The length of the CDR3 is 14 residues. The V segment lost 8 bases and the J segment 3 bases; nucleotides outside the gene matches: 6. The CDR3 nucleotides read TGTGCCAGCGGTTGGACAGGGGGTAAAGAGACCCAGTACTTC. Translation: CASGWTGGKETQYF.

This clonotype was counted ten times or more. V is TRBV24-1 and J is TRBJ2-1, with a possible D match to TRBD1 (5 bases). Trimming stripped 6 bases from V and 2 bases from J, with 10 bases between. The CDR3 is 14 residues long. Germline values: CDR1 KGHDR, CDR2 SFDVKD. The CDR3 is CATSPRVPYNEQFF. CDR3 nucleotides: TGTGCCACCAGTCCCAGGGTCCCCTACAATGAGCAGTTCTTC.

Only a few counts were recorded for this clonotype. V usage is TRBV11-2 and J usage is TRBJ1-4, with a possible D match to TRBD1 (5 bases). Looked up from germline, CDR1 is SGHAT and CDR2 is FQNNGV. The ends were cut back, 1 base at V and 6 bases at J, with 12 bases in the middle. The CDR3 length is 15 residues. The CDR3 here is CASSLVAGFDEKLFF. Written as DNA, the CDR3 is TGTGCCAGCAGCTTAGTTGCAGGGTTTGATGAAAAACTGTTTTTT.

V and J are TRBV11-2 and TRBJ2-1, with TRBD2 identical over 8 bases. The length of the CDR3 is 17 residues. J lost 1 base, V lost 6 bases, and 11 bases had no gene match. Germline values: CDR1 SGHAT, CDR2 FQNNGV. CDR3 in amino acids: CASRNNFGTSSYNEQFF. CDR3 sequence (DNA): TGTGCCAGCAGGAATAACTTCGGGACTAGTTCCTACAATGAGCAGTTCTTC.

The sample holds many counts of this clonotype. The chain uses TRBV7-9 and TRBJ1-1; maybe TRBD1 (5 bases). V was clipped by 4 bases and J by 8 bases, with 11 bases between them. This CDR3 is built from 12 residues. Germline-derived CDR1 and CDR2 are SEHNR and FQNEAQ (reference sequence). The CDR3 spells CASSYGGGEAFF. CDR3 DNA: TGTGCCAGCAGCTATGGGGGGGGGGAAGCTTTCTTT. Combining the CDR3 with reference TRBV7-9 and TRBJ1-1 gives the whole variable domain DTGVSQNPRHKITKRGQNVTFRCDPISEHNRLYWYRQTLGQGPEFLTYFQNEAQLEKSRLLSDRFSAERPKGSFSTLEIQRTEQGDSAMYLCASSYGGGEAFFGQGTRLTVV.

There are many counts of this clonotype. This chain links TRBV3-1 with TRBJ2-7; 7 nucleotides line up with TRBD1. The length of the CDR3 is 15 residues. The V segment lost 1 base and the J segment 5 bases; nucleotides outside the gene matches: 8. Germline V gene lookup returns CDR1 LGHDT and CDR2 YNNKEL (reference sequence). This CDR3 reads CASSQVSDREDEQYF. The DNA for the CDR3 is TGTGCCAGCAGCCAAGTATCCGACAGGGAAGACGAGCAGTACTTC.

This clonotype was observed at least ten times. The gene calls are TRBV6-5 and TRBJ2-6, with D perhaps matching TRBD1 (6 bases). The CDR3 spans 22 residues. V lost 0 bases and J lost 0, with 24 bases in between. The germline V gene encodes CDR1 MNHEY and CDR2 SVGAGI. This chain's CDR3 is CASSYSGDTTFFRGSGANVLTF. The CDR3 region has the DNA TGTGCCAGCAGTTACTCTGGGGACACAACATTTTTCCGGGGCTCTGGGGCCAACGTCCTGACTTTC.